This note documents a single TCR beta chain sequence. The target antigen is unknown. This sample stems from a study of T-cell reconstitution after alpha-beta-depleted transplantation in children. Points from the study as a whole: From newly produced T cells came most of the T-cell counts and diversity one year after transplant. About two months after transplant, alpha-beta T cells reportedly came from several hundred expanded graft clones.

V lost 5 bases to trimming and J lost 5 bases; unmatched junction nucleotides: 1. The CDR3 runs 13 residues. CDR1 and CDR2 (germline): MNHNS, SASEGT. Using unique molecular identifiers, the investigators prepared the TCRbeta library. TCRdb reprocessed the PCR reads with MiXCR, giving one entry per CDR3 protein. The profile covers 450,000 to 600,000 distinct CDR3 sequences, with approximately 12% appearing a single time and around 2% taken by the ten largest. V is TRBV6-1 and J is TRBJ1-4, with TRBD1 matching 8 bases. This material consisted of PBMCs, mostly from graft donor cells, taken 360 days after TCRalphabeta/CD19-depleted stem cell transplant. The clonotype comes from a male patient aged 5 to 17 who had a stem cell transplant for acute myeloid leukemia, so the T cells may come from the graft donor. CDR3 DNA sequence: TGTGCCAGCAGTCGACAGGGGAATGAAAAACTGTTTTTT. Its translation is CASSRQGNEKLFF.